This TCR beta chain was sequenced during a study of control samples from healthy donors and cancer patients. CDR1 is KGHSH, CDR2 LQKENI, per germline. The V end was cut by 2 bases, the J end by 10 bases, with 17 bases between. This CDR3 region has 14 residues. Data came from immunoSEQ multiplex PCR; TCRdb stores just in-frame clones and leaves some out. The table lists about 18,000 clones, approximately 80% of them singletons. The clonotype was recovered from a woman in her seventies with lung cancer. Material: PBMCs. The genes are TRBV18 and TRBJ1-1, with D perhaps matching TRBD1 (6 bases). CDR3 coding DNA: TGTGCCAGCTCACCAGCGGGATGGGGGGCTGGAGCTTTCTTT. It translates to CASSPAGWGAGAFF.